This T cell receptor beta chain was sequenced during a study of blood T cell repertoires in COVID-19. Overall study: COVID-19 samples, acute and convalescent, were from the United States, Italy and Spain.

Across roughly 25 US areas, participants ranged in age from roughly 18 to 95 years. CDR1 and CDR2 (germline): SGHNT, YYREEE (reference sequence). The ends lost 2 bases at V and 6 bases at J; junction bases unmatched: 6. CDR3 length equals 14 residues. TCRdb's table, derived via immunoSEQ multiplex PCR, lists solely in-frame clones and lacks some. Among roughly 74,000 clones, around 89% were seen once, and the ten largest hold more than 0.95%. A single count supports this clone. This receptor was taken from a woman between 45 and 60 years old with acute COVID-19. The sample comprised PBMCs or T cells enriched from blood (not recorded which). This chain joins TRBV5-4 and TRBJ2-3; the match to TRBD1 covers 7 bases. CDR3 protein: CASSLNRGHDTQYF. CDR3 bases: TGTGCCAGCAGCTTAAACAGGGGTCACGATACGCAGTATTTT.